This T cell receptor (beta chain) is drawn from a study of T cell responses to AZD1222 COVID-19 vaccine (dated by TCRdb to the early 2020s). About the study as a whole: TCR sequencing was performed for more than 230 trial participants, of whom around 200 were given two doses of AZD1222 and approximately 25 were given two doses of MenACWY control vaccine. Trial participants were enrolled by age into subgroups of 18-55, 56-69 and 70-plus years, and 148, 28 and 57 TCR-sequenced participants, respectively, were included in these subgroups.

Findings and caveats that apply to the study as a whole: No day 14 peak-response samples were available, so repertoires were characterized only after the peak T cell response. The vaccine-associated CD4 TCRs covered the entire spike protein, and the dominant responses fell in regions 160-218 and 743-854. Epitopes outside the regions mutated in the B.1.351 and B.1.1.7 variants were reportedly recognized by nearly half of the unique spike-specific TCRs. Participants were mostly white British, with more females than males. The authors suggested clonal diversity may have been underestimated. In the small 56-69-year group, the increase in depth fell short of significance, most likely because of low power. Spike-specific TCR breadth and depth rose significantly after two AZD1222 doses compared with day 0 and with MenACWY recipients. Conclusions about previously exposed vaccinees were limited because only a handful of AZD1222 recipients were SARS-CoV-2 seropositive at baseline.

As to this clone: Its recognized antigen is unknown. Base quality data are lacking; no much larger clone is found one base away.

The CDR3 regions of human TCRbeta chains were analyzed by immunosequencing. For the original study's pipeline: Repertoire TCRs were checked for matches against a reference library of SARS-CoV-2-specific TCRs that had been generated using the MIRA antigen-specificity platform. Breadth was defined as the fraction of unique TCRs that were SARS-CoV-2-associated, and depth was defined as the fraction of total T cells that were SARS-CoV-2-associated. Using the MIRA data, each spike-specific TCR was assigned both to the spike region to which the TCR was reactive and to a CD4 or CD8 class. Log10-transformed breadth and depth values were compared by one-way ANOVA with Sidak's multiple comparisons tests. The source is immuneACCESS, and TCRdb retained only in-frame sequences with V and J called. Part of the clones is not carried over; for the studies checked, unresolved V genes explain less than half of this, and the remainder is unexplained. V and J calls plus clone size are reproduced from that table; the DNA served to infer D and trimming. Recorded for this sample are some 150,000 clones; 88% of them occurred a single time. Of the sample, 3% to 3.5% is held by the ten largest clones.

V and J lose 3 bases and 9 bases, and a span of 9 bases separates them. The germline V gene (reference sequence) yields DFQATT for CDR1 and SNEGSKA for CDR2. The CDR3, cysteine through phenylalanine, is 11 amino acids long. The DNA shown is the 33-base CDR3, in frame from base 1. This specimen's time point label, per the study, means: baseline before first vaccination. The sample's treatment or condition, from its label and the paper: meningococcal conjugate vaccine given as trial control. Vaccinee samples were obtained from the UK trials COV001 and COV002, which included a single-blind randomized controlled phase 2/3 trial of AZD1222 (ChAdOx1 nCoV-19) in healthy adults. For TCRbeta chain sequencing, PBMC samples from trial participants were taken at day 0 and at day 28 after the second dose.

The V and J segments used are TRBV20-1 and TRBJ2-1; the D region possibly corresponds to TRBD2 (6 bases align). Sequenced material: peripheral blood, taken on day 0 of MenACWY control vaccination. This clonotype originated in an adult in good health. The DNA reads TGCAGTGCTAGCGGGAGTTTTGAGCAGTTCTTC. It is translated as CSASGSFEQFF.